The 22 T cell receptor beta chains listed next were all sequenced from one sample in a study of blood T cell repertoires in COVID-19. This table comes from immunoSEQ multiplex PCR, and its TCRdb copy is limited to in-frame clones, with some not included. The sample shows around 40,000 clones, 92% of them seen only once. Sequencing was done on a sample of peripheral blood. The receptors were gathered from a human donor in a cohort sampled during active COVID-19.

This clone has only a few counts. This chain joins TRBV28 and TRBJ1-5; D perhaps matches TRBD1 (6 bases). The CDR3 is 15 amino acids. CDR1 is MDHEN and CDR2 is SYDVKM in the germline V gene. The germline V and J ends were trimmed by 1 base and 7 bases, with 14 bases remaining between them. For the CDR3, the DNA is TGTGCCAGCAGTTTATTCGACAGGAGGAGCCAGCCCCAGCATTTT. Encoded protein: CASSLFDRRSQPQHF.

The J gene is TRBJ2-7, the V gene TRBV21-1; the table names TRBD1, a call not compared with the DNA. TRBV21-1 is recorded as a pseudogene. CDR3 length: 11 residues. CDR3 DNA sequence: TGTGCCAGCAGCAACACCTACGAGCAGTACTTC. Protein: CASSNTYEQYF.

This chain links TRBV10-3 with TRBJ2-2; perhaps TRBD2 as D (7 bases). The CDR3 has 15 amino acids. V was shortened by 1 base and J by 6 bases, with 12 bases between the two germline ends. Germline lookup yields CDR1 ENHRY and CDR2 SYGVKD. The CDR3 DNA reads TGTGCCATCAGTGAGTTCGGGGGGCAGTCCGGGGAGCTGTTTTTT. Its protein product is CAISEFGGQSGELFF.

The V and J genes are TRBV27 and TRBJ2-3; no firm D call. The V end lost 3 bases, the J end lost 1 base, and 14 bases lay between the germline ends. The CDR3 is made up of 16 amino acids. CDR1 MNHEY and CDR2 SMNVEV come from the germline V gene (reference sequence). CDR3 sequence: CASSLKAELRTDTQYF. CDR3 coding DNA: TGTGCCAGCAGTTTGAAGGCGGAGCTTCGCACAGATACGCAGTATTTT.

The chain carries TRBV28 and TRBJ1-6; maybe TRBD1 (6 bases). The germline gives CDR1 MDHEN, CDR2 SYDVKM. CDR3 length equals 13 residues. The V gene lost 7 bases and the J gene lost 9 bases, with 13 bases spanning the gap. In DNA, the CDR3 is TGTGCCAGCACCAGGGGTGTGGGTTCACCCCTCCACTTT. Amino acid sequence: CASTRGVGSPLHF. The complete variable domain, with remaining parts taken from reference TRBV28 and TRBJ1-6, reads DVKVTQSSRYLVKRTGEKVFLECVQDMDHENMFWYRQDPGLGLRLIYFSYDVKMKEKGDIPEGYSVSREKKERFSLILESASTNQTSMYLCASTRGVGSPLHFGNGTRLTVT.

This rearrangement joins TRBV27 to TRBJ1-2; 8 positions agree with TRBD1. CDR1 and CDR2 (germline): MNHEY, SMNVEV (reference sequence). V gave up 6 bases and J gave up 7 bases; unmatched junction bases: 10. The CDR3 is 14 amino acids. CDR3 amino acids: CASRASGQGFGYTF. The DNA for the CDR3 is TGTGCCAGCAGGGCATCTGGACAGGGTTTTGGCTACACCTTC.

The chain uses TRBV18 and TRBJ2-7; possible D gene TRBD2, 6 bases. Trimming took off 2 bases at V and 2 bases at J, with 13 bases between the two ends. This CDR3 is 15 amino acids long. Germline values: CDR1 KGHSH, CDR2 LQKENI. The CDR3 region is CASSPIRRDTYEQYF. CDR3 sequence (DNA): TGTGCCAGCTCACCAATCCGGCGGGATACCTACGAGCAGTACTTC.

The chain carries TRBV7-2 and TRBJ2-2; 9 nucleotides align to TRBD1. The CDR3 totals 14 residues. The V segment lost 7 bases and the J segment 5 bases; nucleotides outside the gene matches: 5. The germline V gene has CDR1 SGHTA and CDR2 FQGNSA. In nucleotides, the CDR3 is TGTGCCAGCACGGGACAGGGTCGTACCGGGGAGCTGTTTTTT. Translating it yields CASTGQGRTGELFF.

V usage is TRBV14 and J usage is TRBJ2-7; no definite D call. This CDR3 contains 15 residues. V lost 0 bases and J 4 bases, leaving 13 bases between the germline ends. The germline CDR1 and CDR2 sequences are SGHDN and FVKESK. The CDR3 sequence is CASSQERYKWYEQYF. In DNA, the CDR3 is TGTGCCAGCAGCCAAGAGAGGTATAAGTGGTACGAGCAGTACTTC.

The chain joins TRBV5-1 to TRBJ1-1, with D perhaps matching TRBD1 (6 bases). V was cut by 0 bases and J by 6 bases, with 6 bases left in between. This CDR3 spans 12 amino acids. Germline loops: CDR1 SGHRS, CDR2 YFSETQ. The CDR3 DNA sequence: TGCGCCAGCAGCTTGGAGGGGGCTGAAGCTTTCTTT. Translated, it gives CASSLEGAEAFF.

This chain uses TRBV6-2 or TRBV6-3 with TRBJ1-1; D is possibly TRBD1 (6 bases). The germline V gene encodes CDR1 MNHEY and CDR2 SVGEGT. This CDR3 comprises 14 residues. The V and J ends lost 2 bases and 0 bases respectively, with 7 bases between them. The CDR3 DNA reads as TGTGCCAGCAGTTACGAGGGGGTGAACACTGAAGCTTTCTTT. Its protein is CASSYEGVNTEAFF.

The gene calls are TRBV4-3 and TRBJ2-2; possibly TRBD2 for D (6 bases). This CDR3 region has 15 residues. The V gene's germline CDR1 is LGHNA and CDR2 YSLEER. The ends were cut back, 4 bases at V and 2 bases at J, with 11 bases in the middle. In nucleotides, the CDR3 is TGCGCCAGCAGCCTGCGGGGAACTAACACCGGGGAGCTGTTTTTT. Its protein is CASSLRGTNTGELFF.

This chain joins TRBV5-5 and TRBJ2-5, with D perhaps TRBD2 (6 bases). The CDR3 contains 14 residues. V was cut by 4 bases and J by 1 base, with 11 bases left in between. Germline CDR1 and CDR2: SGHKS and YYEKEE (reference sequence). The CDR3: CASSGGWGQETQYF. DNA for the CDR3: TGTGCCAGCAGCGGGGGGTGGGGCCAAGAGACCCAGTACTTC.

CDR3 region: CASSLGAGSYNEQFF. DNA for the CDR3: TGTGCCAGCAGCTTGGGTGCGGGATCCTACAATGAGCAGTTCTTC. The chain links TRBV5-5 to TRBJ2-1; D possibly corresponds to TRBD2 (6 bases). CDR3 length equals 15 residues. Germline loops: CDR1 SGHKS, CDR2 YYEKEE (reference sequence). V was trimmed by 0 bases and J by 1 base, leaving 8 bases between them. The entire variable domain, with the rest obtained from reference TRBV5-5 and TRBJ2-1, is as follows: DAGVTQSPTHLIKTRGQQVTLRCSPISGHKSVSWYQQVLGQGPQFIFQYYEKEERGRGNFPDRFSARQFPNYSSELNVNALLLGDSALYLCASSLGAGSYNEQFFGPGTRLTVL.

This chain uses TRBV5-5 with TRBJ1-5; D gene unclear. The V end was cut by 5 bases, the J end by 4 bases, with 7 bases between. This CDR3 region has 12 residues. Germline V gene data show CDR1 as SGHKS and CDR2 as YYEKEE (reference sequence). The CDR3 is CASSQINQPQHF. The CDR3 DNA follows: TGTGCCAGCAGTCAGATTAATCAGCCCCAGCATTTT. Full variable domain (remainder filled in from reference TRBV5-5 and TRBJ1-5): DAGVTQSPTHLIKTRGQQVTLRCSPISGHKSVSWYQQVLGQGPQFIFQYYEKEERGRGNFPDRFSARQFPNYSSELNVNALLLGDSALYLCASSQINQPQHFGDGTRLSIL.

The chain recombines TRBV29-1 with TRBJ2-7; a possible D gene is TRBD2 (6 bases). There are 14 residues in the CDR3. Germline assignment: CDR1 SQVTM and CDR2 ANQGSEA. V lost 7 bases and J lost 6, with 22 bases in between. The CDR3: CSASPGLRRSEQYF. The CDR3 bases are TGCAGCGCCAGCCCGGGACTCCGACGGTCCGAGCAGTACTTC.

This chain joins TRBV5-6 and TRBJ2-7, with D unclear. Germline V gene lookup returns CDR1 SGHDT and CDR2 YYEEEE. V shed 1 base and J shed 3 bases, with 8 bases lying between them. The CDR3 runs 13 residues. The CDR3 DNA sequence: TGTGCCAGCAGCTTGTCTGGGCGCTACGAGCAGTACTTC. Its translation is CASSLSGRYEQYF. Variable domain in full (rest from reference TRBV5-6 and TRBJ2-7): DAGVTQSPTHLIKTRGQQVTLRCSPKSGHDTVSWYQQALGQGPQFIFQYYEEEERQRGNFPDRFSGHQFPNYSSELNVNALLLGDSALYLCASSLSGRYEQYFGPGTRLTVT.

V gene TRBV2 combines with J gene TRBJ1-5, with D maybe TRBD1 (5 bases). The V gene lost 11 bases and the J gene lost 4 bases, with 12 bases spanning the gap. Germline V lookup: CDR1 SNHLY, CDR2 FYNNEI. CDR3 length: 12 amino acids. CDR3 sequence: CAGQGDNQPQHF. As DNA, the CDR3 is TGTGCCGGTCAAGGGGATAATCAGCCCCAGCATTTT.

The chain couples TRBV6-2 or TRBV6-3 to TRBJ2-6, with unresolved D. V lost 6 bases and J 1 base, leaving 10 bases between the germline ends. The CDR3 is 15 residues long. Germline values: CDR1 MNHEY, CDR2 SVGEGT. CDR3 nucleotide sequence: TGTGCCAGCAGCTCGCAGTTGTCTGGGGCCAACGTCCTGACTTTC. Translation gives CASSSQLSGANVLTF.

The rearrangement links TRBV15 to TRBJ2-2; 8 bases align to TRBD1. This CDR3 region has 15 residues. V gave up 5 bases and J gave up 4 bases; unmatched junction bases: 6. Germline V gene data show CDR1 as LNHNV and CDR2 as YYDKDF (reference sequence). The CDR3 DNA reads as TGTGCCACCAGCCGGAGGACAGGGATCACCGGGGAGCTGTTTTTT. As protein: CATSRRTGITGELFF.

This chain uses TRBV6-1 with TRBJ2-5; 7 bases map to TRBD1. The CDR3 length is 14 residues. Germline loops: CDR1 MNHNS, CDR2 SASEGT. V gave up 1 base and J gave up 7 bases; unmatched junction bases: 6. For the CDR3, the DNA is TGTGCCAGCAGTGAAGGGTCAGGGGGTCGGACCCAGTACTTC. It is translated as CASSEGSGGRTQYF.

The rearrangement links TRBV7-9 to TRBJ1-1; 7 bases align to TRBD1. CDR1 and CDR2 from the germline V gene are SEHNR and FQNEAQ (reference sequence). The CDR3 runs 15 residues. V was pared by 5 bases and J by 4 bases, with 10 bases of the junction left unmatched. CDR3 nucleotides: TGTGCCAGCAGCCCAAACAGGGGATGGGGCACTGAAGCTTTCTTT. This sequence encodes CASSPNRGWGTEAFF. The variable domain in full, completed from reference TRBV7-9 and TRBJ1-1, reads DTGVSQNPRHKITKRGQNVTFRCDPISEHNRLYWYRQTLGQGPEFLTYFQNEAQLEKSRLLSDRFSAERPKGSFSTLEIQRTEQGDSAMYLCASSPNRGWGTEAFFGQGTRLTVV.